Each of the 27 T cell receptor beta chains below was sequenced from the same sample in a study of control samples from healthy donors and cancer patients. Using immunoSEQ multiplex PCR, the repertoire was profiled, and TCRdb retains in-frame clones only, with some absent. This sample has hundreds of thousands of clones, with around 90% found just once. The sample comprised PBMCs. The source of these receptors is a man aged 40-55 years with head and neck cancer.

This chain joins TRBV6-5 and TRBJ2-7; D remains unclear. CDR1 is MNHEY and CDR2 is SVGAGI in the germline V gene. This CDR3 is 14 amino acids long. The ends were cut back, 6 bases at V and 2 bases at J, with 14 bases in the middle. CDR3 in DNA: TGTGCCAGCAGCTCCTTGACACGTACCTACGAGCAGTACTTC. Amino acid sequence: CASSSLTRTYEQYF.

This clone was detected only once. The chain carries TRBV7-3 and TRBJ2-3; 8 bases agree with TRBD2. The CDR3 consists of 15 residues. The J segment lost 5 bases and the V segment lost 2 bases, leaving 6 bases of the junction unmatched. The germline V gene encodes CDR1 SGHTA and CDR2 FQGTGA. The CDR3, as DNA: TGTGCCAGCAGCTTATTGCGGGGGGCCGGAGATACGCAGTATTTT. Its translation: CASSLLRGAGDTQYF.

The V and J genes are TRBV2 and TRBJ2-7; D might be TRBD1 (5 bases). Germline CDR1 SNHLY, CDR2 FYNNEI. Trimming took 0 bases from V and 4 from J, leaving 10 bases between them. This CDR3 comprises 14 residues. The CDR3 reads CASSEAVRDYEQYF. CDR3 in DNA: TGTGCCAGCAGTGAAGCTGTCAGGGATTACGAGCAGTACTTC.

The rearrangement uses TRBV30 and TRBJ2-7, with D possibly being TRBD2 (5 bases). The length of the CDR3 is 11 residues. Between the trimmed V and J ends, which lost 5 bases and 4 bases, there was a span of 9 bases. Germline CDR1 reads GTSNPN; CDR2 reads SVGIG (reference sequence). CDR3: CAWGLAYEQYF. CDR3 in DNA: TGTGCCTGGGGACTCGCTTACGAGCAGTACTTC.

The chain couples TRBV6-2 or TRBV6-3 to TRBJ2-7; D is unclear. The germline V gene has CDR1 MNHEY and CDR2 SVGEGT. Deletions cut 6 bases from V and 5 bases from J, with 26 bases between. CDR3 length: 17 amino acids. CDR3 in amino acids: CASSLDHPRLAVHEQYF. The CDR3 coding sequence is TGTGCCAGCAGCCTCGACCACCCTAGATTGGCCGTCCACGAGCAGTACTTC.

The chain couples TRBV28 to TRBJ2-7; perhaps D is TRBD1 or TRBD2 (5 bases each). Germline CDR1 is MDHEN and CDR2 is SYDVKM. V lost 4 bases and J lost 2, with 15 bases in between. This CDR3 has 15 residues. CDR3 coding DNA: TGTGCCAGCAGTTCTCCCGGGACGGCAGCCTACGAGCAGTACTTC. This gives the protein CASSSPGTAAYEQYF.

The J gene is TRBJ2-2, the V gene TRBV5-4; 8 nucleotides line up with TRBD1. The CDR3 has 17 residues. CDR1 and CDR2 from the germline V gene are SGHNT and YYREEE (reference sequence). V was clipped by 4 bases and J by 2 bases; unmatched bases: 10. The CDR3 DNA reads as TGTGCCAGCAGCCGACTCGGACAGGGCGTTAACACCGGGGAGCTGTTTTTT. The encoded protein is CASSRLGQGVNTGELFF.

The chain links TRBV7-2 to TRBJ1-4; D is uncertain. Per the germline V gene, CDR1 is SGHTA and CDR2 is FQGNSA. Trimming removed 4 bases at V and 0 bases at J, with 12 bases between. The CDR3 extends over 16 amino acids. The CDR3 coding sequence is TGTGCCAGCAGCTGGGCCCACTCATCAACTAATGAAAAACTGTTTTTT. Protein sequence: CASSWAHSSTNEKLFF.

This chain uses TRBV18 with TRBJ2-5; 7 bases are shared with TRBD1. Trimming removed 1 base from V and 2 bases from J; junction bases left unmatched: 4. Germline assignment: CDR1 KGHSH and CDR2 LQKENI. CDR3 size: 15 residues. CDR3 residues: CASSPLTGEQETQYF. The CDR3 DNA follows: TGTGCCAGCTCACCACTCACAGGGGAACAAGAGACCCAGTACTTC.

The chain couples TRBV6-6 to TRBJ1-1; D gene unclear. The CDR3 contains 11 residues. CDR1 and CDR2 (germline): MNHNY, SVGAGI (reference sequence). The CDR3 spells CIVRMNTEAFF. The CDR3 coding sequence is TGTATTGTTCGCATGAACACTGAAGCTTTCTTT.

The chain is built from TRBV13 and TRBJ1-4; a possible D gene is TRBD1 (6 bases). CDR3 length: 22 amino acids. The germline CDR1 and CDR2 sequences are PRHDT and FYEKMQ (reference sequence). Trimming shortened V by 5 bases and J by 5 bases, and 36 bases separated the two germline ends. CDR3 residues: CASSILRVVGQEMDPKNEKLFF. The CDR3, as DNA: TGTGCCAGCAGCATCCTGCGAGTCGTGGGACAAGAGATGGACCCAAAAAATGAAAAACTGTTTTTT.

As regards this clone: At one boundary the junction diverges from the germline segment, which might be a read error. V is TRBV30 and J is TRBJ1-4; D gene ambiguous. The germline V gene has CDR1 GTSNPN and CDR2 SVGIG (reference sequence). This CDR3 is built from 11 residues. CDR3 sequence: CAGRREEKLFF. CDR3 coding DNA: TGTGCCGGGAGGCGTGAGGAAAAACTGTTTTTT. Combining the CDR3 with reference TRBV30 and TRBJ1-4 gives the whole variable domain SQTIHQWPATLVQPVGSPLSLECTVEGTSNPNLYWYRQAAGRGLQLLFYSVGIGQISSEVPQNLSASRPQDRQFILSSKKLLLSDSGFYLCAGRREEKLFFGSGTQLSVL.

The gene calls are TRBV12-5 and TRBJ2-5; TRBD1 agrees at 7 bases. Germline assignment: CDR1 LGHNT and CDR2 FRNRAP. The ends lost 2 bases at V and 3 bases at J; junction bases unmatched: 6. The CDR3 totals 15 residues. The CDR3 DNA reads TGTGCTAGTGGTTTGATTCACAGGGGAGAAGAGACCCAGTACTTC. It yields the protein CASGLIHRGEETQYF.

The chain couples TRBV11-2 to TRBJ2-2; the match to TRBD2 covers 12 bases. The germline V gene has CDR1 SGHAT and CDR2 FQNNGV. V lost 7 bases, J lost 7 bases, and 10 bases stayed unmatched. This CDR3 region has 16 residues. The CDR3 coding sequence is TGTGCCAGCACGGGGCTAGCGGGAGGGCCTAGCGGGGAGCTGTTTTTT. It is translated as CASTGLAGGPSGELFF.

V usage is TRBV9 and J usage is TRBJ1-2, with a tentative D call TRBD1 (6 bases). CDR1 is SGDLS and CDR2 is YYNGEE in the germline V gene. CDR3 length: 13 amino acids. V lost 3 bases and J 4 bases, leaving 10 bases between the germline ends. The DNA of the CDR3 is TGTGCCAGCAGCGGACAGGATCGCTATGGCTACACCTTC. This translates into CASSGQDRYGYTF.

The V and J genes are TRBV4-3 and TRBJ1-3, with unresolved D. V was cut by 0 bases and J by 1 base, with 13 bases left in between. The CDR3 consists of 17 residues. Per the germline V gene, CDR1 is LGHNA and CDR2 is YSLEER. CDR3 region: CASSQEAHLGSGNTIYF. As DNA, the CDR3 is TGCGCCAGCAGCCAAGAGGCCCACCTTGGGTCTGGAAACACCATATATTTT.

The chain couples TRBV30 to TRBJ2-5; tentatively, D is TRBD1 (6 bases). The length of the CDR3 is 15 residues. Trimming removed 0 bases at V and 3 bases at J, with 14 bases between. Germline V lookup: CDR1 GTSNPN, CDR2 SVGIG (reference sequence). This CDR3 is CAWSVPSAGEETQYF. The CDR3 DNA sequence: TGTGCCTGGAGTGTACCCTCGGCAGGGGAAGAGACCCAGTACTTC. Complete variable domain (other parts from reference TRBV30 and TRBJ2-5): SQTIHQWPATLVQPVGSPLSLECTVEGTSNPNLYWYRQAAGRGLQLLFYSVGIGQISSEVPQNLSASRPQDRQFILSSKKLLLSDSGFYLCAWSVPSAGEETQYFGPGTRLLVL.

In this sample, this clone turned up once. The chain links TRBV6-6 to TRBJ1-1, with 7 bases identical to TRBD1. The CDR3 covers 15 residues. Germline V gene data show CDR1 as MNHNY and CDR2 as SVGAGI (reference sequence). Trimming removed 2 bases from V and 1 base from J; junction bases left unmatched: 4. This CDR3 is CASSYEGAKNTEAFF. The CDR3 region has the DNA TGTGCCAGCAGTTACGAGGGGGCGAAGAACACTGAAGCTTTCTTT.

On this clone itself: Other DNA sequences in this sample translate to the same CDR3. The CDR3 region is CASSVGRGTEAFF. Here the CDR3 DNA reads TGTGCCAGCAGCGTAGGTCGCGGCACTGAAGCTTTCTTT. The V gene is TRBV9, the J gene TRBJ1-1, with unresolved D. CDR3 length: 13 amino acids. V gave up 0 bases and J gave up 4 bases, with 7 bases separating them. Germline V CDR1 and CDR2: SGDLS, YYNGEE.

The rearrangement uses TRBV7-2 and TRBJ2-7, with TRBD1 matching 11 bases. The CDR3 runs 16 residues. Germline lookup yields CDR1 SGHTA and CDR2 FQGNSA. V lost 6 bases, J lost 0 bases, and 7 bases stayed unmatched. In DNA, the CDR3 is TGTGCCAGCAGTTCGAGAGGGACAGGGGGCTCCTACGAGCAGTACTTC. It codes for CASSSRGTGGSYEQYF. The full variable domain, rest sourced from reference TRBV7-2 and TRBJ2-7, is GAGVSQSPSNKVTEKGKDVELRCDPISGHTALYWYRQSLGQGLEFLIYFQGNSAPDKSGLPSDRFSAERTGGSVSTLTIQRTQQEDSAVYLCASSSRGTGGSYEQYFGPGTRLTVT.

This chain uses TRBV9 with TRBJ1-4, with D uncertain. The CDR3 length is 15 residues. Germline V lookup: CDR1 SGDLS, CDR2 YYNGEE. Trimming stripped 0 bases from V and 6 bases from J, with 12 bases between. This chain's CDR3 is CASSVGEGPYEKLFF. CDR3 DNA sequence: TGTGCCAGCAGCGTAGGTGAAGGGCCCTATGAAAAACTGTTTTTT.

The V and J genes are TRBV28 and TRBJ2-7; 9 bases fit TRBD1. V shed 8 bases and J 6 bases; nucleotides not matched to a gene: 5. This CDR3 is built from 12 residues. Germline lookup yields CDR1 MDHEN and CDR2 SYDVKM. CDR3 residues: CASWTGVGEQYF. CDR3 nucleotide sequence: TGTGCCAGCTGGACAGGGGTTGGCGAGCAGTACTTC.

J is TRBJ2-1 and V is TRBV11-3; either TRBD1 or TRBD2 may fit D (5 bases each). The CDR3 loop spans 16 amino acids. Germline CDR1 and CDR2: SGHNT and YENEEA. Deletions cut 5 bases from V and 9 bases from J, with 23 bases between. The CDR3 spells CASSPPGRGTNSEQFF. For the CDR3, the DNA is TGTGCCAGCAGCCCACCGGGACGAGGGACCAACAGTGAGCAGTTCTTC.

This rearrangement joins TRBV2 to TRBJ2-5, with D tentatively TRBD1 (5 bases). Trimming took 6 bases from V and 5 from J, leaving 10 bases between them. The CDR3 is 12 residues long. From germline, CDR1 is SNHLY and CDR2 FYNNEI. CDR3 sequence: CASSAGWETQYF. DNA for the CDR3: TGTGCCAGCAGCGCAGGGTGGGAGACCCAGTACTTC. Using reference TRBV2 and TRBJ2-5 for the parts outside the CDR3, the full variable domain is EPEVTQTPSHQVTQMGQEVILRCVPISNHLYFYWYRQILGQKVEFLVSFYNNEISEKSEIFDDQFSVERPDGSNFTLKIRSTKLEDSAMYFCASSAGWETQYFGPGTRLLVL.

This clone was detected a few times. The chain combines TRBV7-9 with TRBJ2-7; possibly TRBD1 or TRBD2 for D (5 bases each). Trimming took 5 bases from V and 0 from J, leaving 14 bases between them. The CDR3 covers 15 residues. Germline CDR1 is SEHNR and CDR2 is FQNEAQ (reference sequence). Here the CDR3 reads CASSLSGSGSYEQYF. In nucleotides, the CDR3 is TGTGCCAGCAGCCTGTCAGGGAGTGGCTCCTACGAGCAGTACTTC.

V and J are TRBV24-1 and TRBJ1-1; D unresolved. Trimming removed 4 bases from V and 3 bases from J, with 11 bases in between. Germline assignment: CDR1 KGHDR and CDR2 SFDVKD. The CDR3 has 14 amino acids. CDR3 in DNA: TGTGCCACCAGTGACGGGTTTGACGACACTGAAGCTTTCTTT. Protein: CATSDGFDDTEAFF.

DNA for the CDR3: TGTGCCACCCGGAAAGGGGTCCTTAATGAAAAACTGTTTTTT. Protein sequence: CATRKGVLNEKLFF. This chain links TRBV19 with TRBJ1-4, with D possibly matching TRBD1 (5 bases). Trimming stripped 10 bases from V and 4 bases from J, with 16 bases between. CDR1 and CDR2 (germline): LNHDA, SQIVND (reference sequence). This CDR3 is 14 amino acids long. Complete variable domain (other parts from reference TRBV19 and TRBJ1-4): DGGITQSPKYLFRKEGQNVTLSCEQNLNHDAMYWYRQDPGQGLRLIYYSQIVNDFQKGDIAEGYSVSREKKESFPLTVTSAQKNPTAFYLCATRKGVLNEKLFFGSGTQLSVL.